One sample yielded the 29 T cell receptor beta chains listed below, sequenced in a study of cytomegalovirus exposure and HLA in healthy donors. Libraries were prepared by immunoSEQ multiplex PCR; TCRdb keeps only in-frame clonotypes and omits some of them. Here the sample spans 150,000 to 170,000 clones, approximately 86% being singletons. Sequenced material: PBMCs. Every receptor here comes from a man between 18 and 29 years old in good health and CMV-seropositive.

The J gene is TRBJ1-6, the V gene TRBV4-1; TRBD1 aligns across 8 bases. The ends lost 2 bases at V and 9 bases at J; junction bases unmatched: 9. The germline gives CDR1 MGHRA, CDR2 YSYEKL. The CDR3 is made up of 16 amino acids. The CDR3 DNA reads TGCGCCAGCAGCCAACCTAAGACAGGGGTACGTTCACCCCTCCACTTT. It translates to CASSQPKTGVRSPLHF.

V and J are TRBV4-3 and TRBJ2-3, with TRBD2 matching over 12 bases. The CDR3 loop spans 15 amino acids. With V trimmed by 4 bases and J by 10 bases, 9 bases remained unmatched. Germline assignment: CDR1 LGHNA and CDR2 YSLEER. The CDR3 loop reads CASSPQTSGGWPQYF. The CDR3 coding sequence is TGCGCCAGCAGCCCCCAGACTAGCGGGGGTTGGCCGCAGTATTTT.

This clone was observed a handful of times. The chain carries TRBV30 and TRBJ1-1; D gene unclear. Germline-derived CDR1 and CDR2 are GTSNPN and SVGIG (reference sequence). There are 13 residues in the CDR3. Trimming cost V 1 base and J 11 bases, with 17 bases left between them. The CDR3 coding sequence is TGTGCCTGGAGTGGCGGGCCCGCGGTACGGGCTTTCTTT. Protein sequence: CAWSGGPAVRAFF.

A few counts support this clone. For the CDR3, the DNA is TGTGCCAGCAGCCAAGGGCGGGCCTATGGCTACACCTTC. It yields the protein CASSQGRAYGYTF. The V call is TRBV14, the J call TRBJ1-2; D gene uncertain. Trimming stripped 1 base from V and 4 bases from J, with 7 bases between. This CDR3 spans 13 amino acids. Germline V gene lookup returns CDR1 SGHDN and CDR2 FVKESK.

This chain links TRBV4-1 with TRBJ2-1; D remains ambiguous. V dropped 3 bases and J dropped 0 bases, with 12 bases sitting between them. Germline V CDR1 and CDR2: MGHRA, YSYEKL. The CDR3 is made up of 16 amino acids. Here the CDR3 reads CASSQVWRSSYNEQFF. Here the CDR3 DNA reads TGCGCCAGCAGCCAGGTCTGGCGGAGCTCCTACAATGAGCAGTTCTTC.

The chain links TRBV4-3 to TRBJ1-4; weak D call: TRBD1 (5 bases). The germline gives CDR1 LGHNA, CDR2 YSLEER. Trimming shortened V by 1 base and J by 7 bases, and 13 bases separated the two germline ends. The CDR3 loop spans 15 amino acids. The CDR3, as DNA: TGCGCCAGCAGCCAAGTTGGGGGGGTCGGTGAAAAACTGTTTTTT. This gives the protein CASSQVGGVGEKLFF.

The chain employs TRBV10-3 and TRBJ2-7; 10 nucleotides align to TRBD1. The CDR3 contains 13 residues. CDR1 and CDR2 from the germline V gene are ENHRY and SYGVKD. V shed 4 bases and J 6 bases; nucleotides not matched to a gene: 3. CDR3 in DNA: TGTGCCATCAGTGGGACAGGGGGAAGCGAGCAGTACTTC. It encodes CAISGTGGSEQYF.

This clone was found a few times. The genes are TRBV14 and TRBJ2-7; TRBD1 agrees at 8 bases. The ends lost 0 bases at V and 7 bases at J; junction bases unmatched: 8. The CDR3 runs 15 residues. CDR1 and CDR2 (germline): SGHDN, FVKESK. The CDR3 sequence is CASSQDGTGPPEQYF. The CDR3 DNA follows: TGTGCCAGCAGCCAAGATGGGACAGGCCCTCCGGAGCAGTACTTC. The full variable domain, in which reference TRBV14 and TRBJ2-7 provide the parts outside the CDR3, is EAGVTQFPSHSVIEKGQTVTLRCDPISGHDNLYWYRRVMGKEIKFLLHFVKESKQDESGMPNNRFLAERTGGTYSTLKVQPAELEDSGVYFCASSQDGTGPPEQYFGPGTRLTVT.

The chain uses TRBV6-1 and TRBJ2-7; 8 positions agree with TRBD2. Germline V gene sequence: CDR1 MNHNS, CDR2 SASEGT. The CDR3 length is 15 residues. The V segment lost 2 bases and the J segment 1 base; nucleotides outside the gene matches: 4. This CDR3 is CASSESRGGSYEQYF. The CDR3 DNA reads TGTGCCAGCAGTGAATCTCGGGGGGGGTCCTACGAGCAGTACTTC.

The J gene is TRBJ2-7, the V gene TRBV18; 8 positions match TRBD1. The germline V gene has CDR1 KGHSH and CDR2 LQKENI. This CDR3 spans 15 amino acids. With V trimmed by 1 base and J by 4 bases, 6 bases remained unmatched. The chain's CDR3 is CASSPLGQGVYEQYF. CDR3 nucleotides: TGTGCCAGCTCACCACTTGGACAGGGCGTGTACGAGCAGTACTTC.

The chain joins TRBV6-1 to TRBJ2-1, with D perhaps matching TRBD2 (6 bases). The CDR3 totals 16 residues. Between the trimmed V and J ends, which lost 4 bases and 7 bases, there was a span of 20 bases. Germline values: CDR1 MNHNS, CDR2 SASEGT. For the CDR3, the DNA is TGTGCCAGCAGTGTAATGGGGGGTTATAGCCAAAATGAGCAGTTCTTC. As protein: CASSVMGGYSQNEQFF.

This clone occurred once. The chain employs TRBV19 and TRBJ1-4; 8 nucleotides align to TRBD1. V lost 5 bases and J lost 2; bases outside the gene matches: 4. CDR1 and CDR2 from the germline V gene are LNHDA and SQIVND (reference sequence). The CDR3 totals 15 residues. The CDR3 region has the DNA TGTGCCAGTAGTCCCCGACAGGGGACTAATGAAAAACTGTTTTTT. It yields the protein CASSPRQGTNEKLFF.

V usage is TRBV18 and J usage is TRBJ2-7; 7 bases agree with TRBD1. CDR3 length: 15 amino acids. Trimming cost V 10 bases and J 7 bases; bases outside gene matches: 19. In germline, CDR1 is KGHSH, CDR2 LQKENI. CDR3 in DNA: TGTGCCACAGCCACCACGACAGGGTCCTCGAGAGAGCAGTACTTC. Amino acid sequence: CATATTTGSSREQYF.

This chain uses TRBV9 with TRBJ1-6; no reliable D call. Germline CDR1 and CDR2: SGDLS and YYNGEE. V lost 2 bases and J lost 7, with 10 bases in between. The CDR3 totals 14 residues. The CDR3 sequence is CASSVTTSNSPLHF. The DNA for the CDR3 is TGTGCCAGCAGCGTGACAACATCCAATTCACCCCTCCACTTT.

This clone has more than one count but fewer than ten. V is TRBV6-5 and J is TRBJ2-7, with 10 positions matching TRBD1. V gave up 4 bases and J gave up 6 bases; unmatched junction bases: 6. The CDR3 spans 14 residues. Germline V lookup: CDR1 MNHEY, CDR2 SVGAGI. Written as DNA, the CDR3 is TGTGCCAGCAGTTCGGGGACAGGGGTCGCCGAGCAGTACTTC. Protein sequence: CASSSGTGVAEQYF.

The chain employs TRBV7-3 and TRBJ2-5; maybe TRBD1 (6 bases). Germline CDR1 and CDR2: SGHTA and FQGTGA. The CDR3 length is 16 residues. V dropped 1 base and J dropped 1 base, with 13 bases sitting between them. CDR3 loop: CASSLIGQTAQETQYF. The CDR3 DNA reads as TGTGCCAGCAGCTTAATAGGACAGACCGCCCAAGAGACCCAGTACTTC. Together with reference TRBV7-3 and TRBJ2-5, the CDR3 gives the full variable domain: GAGVSQTPSNKVTEKGKYVELRCDPISGHTALYWYRQSLGQGPEFLIYFQGTGAADDSGLPNDRFFAVRPEGSVSTLKIQRTERGDSAVYLCASSLIGQTAQETQYFGPGTRLLVL.

The chain recombines TRBV12-5 with TRBJ2-1, with TRBD1 as a possible D gene (5 bases). From germline, CDR1 is LGHNT and CDR2 FRNRAP. The length of the CDR3 is 15 residues. V shed 1 base and J shed 7 bases, with 14 bases lying between them. This CDR3 reads CASGLGAGRANEQFF. CDR3 sequence (DNA): TGTGCTAGTGGTTTGGGGGCTGGCAGGGCTAATGAGCAGTTCTTC. The entire variable domain, with the rest obtained from reference TRBV12-5 and TRBJ2-1, is as follows: DARVTQTPRHKVTEMGQEVTMRCQPILGHNTVFWYRQTMMQGLELLAYFRNRAPLDDSGMPKDRFSAEMPDATLATLKIQPSEPRDSAVYFCASGLGAGRANEQFFGPGTRLTVL.

This clone turned up a few times. The chain links TRBV27 to TRBJ2-2; perhaps TRBD1 as D (5 bases). The CDR3 is 11 amino acids. Germline V CDR1 and CDR2: MNHEY, SMNVEV (reference sequence). V was shortened by 6 bases and J by 6 bases, with 5 bases between the two germline ends. The CDR3 DNA is TGTGCCAGCAGGGGGCCCGGGGAGCTGTTTTTT. Encoded protein: CASRGPGELFF.

The rearrangement joins TRBV5-1 to TRBJ2-1; 7 bases agree with TRBD1. With 0 bases clipped from V and 5 bases from J, the junction kept 5 bases outside the gene matches. Germline-derived CDR1 and CDR2 are SGHRS and YFSETQ. This CDR3 comprises 15 residues. The CDR3 coding sequence is TGCGCCAGCAGCTTGGAAGGGGGACAGCACAATGAGCAGTTCTTC. Translating it yields CASSLEGGQHNEQFF.

The chain joins TRBV4-3 to TRBJ1-1; TRBD1 might be the D (5 bases). Germline V gene sequence: CDR1 LGHNA, CDR2 YSLEER. Trimming took off 0 bases at V and 7 bases at J, with 12 bases between the two ends. The CDR3 is 14 residues long. The CDR3 reads CASSQDGRRGEAFF. Here the CDR3 DNA reads TGCGCCAGCAGCCAAGATGGGCGGAGGGGTGAAGCTTTCTTT.

This clone was picked up one time. The genes are TRBV5-4 and TRBJ1-1; 7 bases are shared with TRBD1. J was trimmed by 8 bases and V by 3 bases; bases with no gene match: 16. The CDR3 has 16 residues. Germline CDR1 is SGHNT and CDR2 is YYREEE (reference sequence). CDR3 protein: CASSSPRLGGGKEAFF. The CDR3 bases are TGTGCCAGCAGCTCCCCCAGGCTTGGAGGGGGCAAGGAAGCTTTCTTT.

This rearrangement joins TRBV7-2 to TRBJ2-5; TRBD2 aligns across 7 bases. The germline V gene has CDR1 SGHTA and CDR2 FQGNSA. The CDR3 has 14 residues. V lost 1 base, J lost 5 bases, and 4 bases stayed unmatched. The CDR3 sequence: CASSLEDGGETQYF. The CDR3 DNA sequence: TGTGCCAGCAGCTTAGAGGACGGGGGGGAGACCCAGTACTTC.

In DNA, the CDR3 is TGTGCCAGCAGCGTCGGGGGGGCCGCCAAAAACATTCAGTACTTC. This translates into CASSVGGAAKNIQYF. The V call is TRBV6-5, the J call TRBJ2-4, with 8 nucleotides matching TRBD2. V dropped 6 bases and J dropped 1; count of bases not matched to a gene: 5. This CDR3 region has 15 residues. Per the germline V gene, CDR1 is MNHEY and CDR2 is SVGAGI.

This clone was recorded once. This chain joins TRBV29-1 and TRBJ1-3; tentative D call: TRBD1 (5 bases). The CDR3 totals 14 residues. CDR1 and CDR2 (germline): SQVTM, ANQGSEA. The V and J ends lost 3 bases and 0 bases respectively, with 9 bases between them. In DNA, the CDR3 is TGCAGCGTTGACAGGGATTTCTCTGGAAACACCATATATTTT. It codes for CSVDRDFSGNTIYF. Full variable domain (remainder filled in from reference TRBV29-1 and TRBJ1-3): SAVISQKPSRDICQRGTSLTIQCQVDSQVTMMFWYRQQPGQSLTLIATANQGSEATYESGFVIDKFPISRPNLTFSTLTVSNMSPEDSSIYLCSVDRDFSGNTIYFGEGSWLTVV.

The chain uses TRBV18 and TRBJ2-1, with 8 bases matching TRBD1. V shed 0 bases, J shed 8 bases, and the junction held 6 bases outside the gene matches. The germline CDR1 and CDR2 sequences are KGHSH and LQKENI. This CDR3 has 15 amino acids. CDR3 DNA: TGTGCCAGCTCACCACCGGGGACAGGTTTGGATGAGCAGTTCTTC. Protein sequence: CASSPPGTGLDEQFF. Looking up the rest from reference TRBV18 and TRBJ2-1 gives the full variable domain: NAGVMQNPRHLVRRRGQEARLRCSPMKGHSHVYWYRQLPEEGLKFMVYLQKENIIDESGMPKERFSAEFPKEGPSILRIQQVVRGDSAAYFCASSPPGTGLDEQFFGPGTRLTVL.

This clone turned up a few times. The chain is built from TRBV7-9 and TRBJ2-7; 12 nucleotides match TRBD2. This CDR3 has 16 amino acids. Germline assignment: CDR1 SEHNR and CDR2 FQNEAQ (reference sequence). The J segment lost 0 bases and the V segment lost 6 bases, leaving 6 bases of the junction unmatched. The CDR3 region is CASREGTSGFSYEQYF. The CDR3 coding sequence is TGTGCCAGCAGGGAAGGGACTAGCGGGTTCTCCTACGAGCAGTACTTC.

This chain joins TRBV5-4 and TRBJ2-1, with 15 bases identical to TRBD2. V shed 4 bases, J shed 8 bases, and the junction held 10 bases outside the gene matches. In germline, CDR1 is SGHNT, CDR2 YYREEE (reference sequence). The CDR3 has 17 amino acids. Here the CDR3 DNA reads TGTGCCAGCAGCGACCGGACTAGCGGGAGGGCCAGGGATGAGCAGTTCTTC. Encoded protein: CASSDRTSGRARDEQFF.

This clone was recorded only once. The V call is TRBV7-9, the J call TRBJ1-5, with D possibly matching TRBD1 (5 bases). Trimming pared 1 base from V and 7 bases from J, leaving 17 bases between. Germline-derived CDR1 and CDR2 are SEHNR and FQNEAQ (reference sequence). The CDR3 extends over 16 amino acids. Written as DNA, the CDR3 is TGTGCCAGCAGCTTAGTGGGGGGGAGCCGGACCCAGCCCCAGCATTTT. Its protein product is CASSLVGGSRTQPQHF.

This clone showed up many times. The chain links TRBV27 to TRBJ2-2; 9 bases are a match to TRBD1. CDR3 length: 14 residues. Germline CDR1 and CDR2: MNHEY and SMNVEV (reference sequence). V shed 6 bases and J 8 bases; nucleotides not matched to a gene: 7. CDR3 loop: CASSRRDRVGELFF. The CDR3 bases are TGTGCCAGCAGCCGCCGGGACAGGGTGGGGGAGCTGTTTTTT.